What follows are 29 T cell receptor beta chains derived from one specimen sequenced in a study of early T cells in non-severe SARS-CoV-2 infection. TCRdb used MiXCR to reprocess the 5' RACE reads, holding one entry per CDR3 protein. The sample holds tens of thousands of distinct CDR3 sequences, roughly 6.1% seen once. Material: whole blood, obtained at baseline. These receptors were taken from an adult who was a healthcare worker with PCR-confirmed SARS-CoV-2 infection or an uninfected control (not recorded which).

In this sample, this clonotype turned up a few times. The gene calls are TRBV24-1 and TRBJ2-3; D not certain. Germline CDR1 is KGHDR and CDR2 is SFDVKD. This CDR3 contains 12 residues. The V gene lost 5 bases and the J gene lost 2 bases, with 4 bases spanning the gap. DNA for the CDR3: TGTGCCACCAGTGCCAACACAGATACGCAGTATTTT. Translated: CATSANTDTQYF.

This clonotype has just a few counts. This chain connects TRBV10-2 to TRBJ1-2; a possible D gene is TRBD1 (5 bases). The length of the CDR3 is 13 residues. CDR1 is WSHSY, CDR2 SAAADI, per germline. The V gene lost 7 bases and the J gene lost 4 bases, with 13 bases spanning the gap. CDR3 sequence reads: CASTPGGTYGYTF. The CDR3 bases are TGCGCCAGCACCCCGGGGGGTACCTATGGCTACACCTTC.

This clonotype was detected many times. The rearrangement uses TRBV7-2 and TRBJ2-1, with a weak D call TRBD2 (5 bases). Germline CDR1 is SGHTA and CDR2 is FQGNSA. This CDR3 is 15 amino acids long. V lost 1 base and J lost 8, with 15 bases in between. Written as DNA, the CDR3 is TGTGCCAGCAGCTTAGATGGTCGGGGAGCCGATGAGCAGTTCTTC. Its translation is CASSLDGRGADEQFF.

This clonotype has ten or more counts. J is TRBJ2-3 and V is TRBV20-1; 11 nucleotides match TRBD2. CDR3 length equals 14 residues. V lost 6 bases to trimming and J lost 7 bases; unmatched junction nucleotides: 9. Germline V gives CDR1 DFQATT, CDR2 SNEGSKA (reference sequence). The CDR3 reads CSAPTSGSLYTQYF. The CDR3, as DNA: TGCAGTGCGCCCACTAGCGGGAGCTTGTATACGCAGTATTTT.

This clonotype has ten or more counts. This rearrangement joins TRBV3-1 to TRBJ1-3; D call uncertain. The V end was cut by 3 bases, the J end by 0 bases, with 9 bases between. Germline V CDR1 and CDR2: LGHDT, YNNKEL (reference sequence). The CDR3 contains 15 residues. The CDR3 bases are TGTGCCAGCAGCCAGGGCGTAAACTCTGGAAACACCATATATTTT. Protein sequence: CASSQGVNSGNTIYF. Supplemented by reference TRBV3-1 and TRBJ1-3, the full variable domain reads DTAVSQTPKYLVTQMGNDKSIKCEQNLGHDTMYWYKQDSKKFLKIMFSYNNKELIINETVPNRFSPKSPDKAHLNLHINSLELGDSAVYFCASSQGVNSGNTIYFGEGSWLTVV.

This sequence joins TRBV7-9 and TRBJ2-3, with TRBD2 matching 8 bases. The CDR3 spans 16 residues. Per germline, CDR1 SEHNR and CDR2 FQNEAQ (reference sequence). V trimming: 4 bases; J trimming: 5 bases; junction bases outside the gene matches: 11. The CDR3 spells CASSYVVGLGLDTQYF. The CDR3 nucleotides are TGTGCCAGCAGCTACGTCGTGGGACTAGGCCTAGATACGCAGTATTTT. Looking up the rest from reference TRBV7-9 and TRBJ2-3 gives the full variable domain: DTGVSQNPRHKITKRGQNVTFRCDPISEHNRLYWYRQTLGQGPEFLTYFQNEAQLEKSRLLSDRFSAERPKGSFSTLEIQRTEQGDSAMYLCASSYVVGLGLDTQYFGPGTRLTVL.

The rearrangement links TRBV10-3 to TRBJ1-2; D might be TRBD1 (6 bases). Germline CDR1 reads ENHRY; CDR2 reads SYGVKD. Trimming pared 2 bases from V and 2 bases from J, leaving 6 bases between. The CDR3 spans 13 residues. CDR3 sequence: CAISEGQNYGYTF. CDR3 coding DNA: TGTGCCATCAGTGAGGGACAGAACTATGGCTACACCTTC.

This clonotype was observed a few times. The chain employs TRBV20-1 and TRBJ2-4; D may correspond to TRBD1 or TRBD2 (5 bases each). Trimming took off 0 bases at V and 0 bases at J, with 24 bases between the two ends. This CDR3 comprises 20 residues. Germline values: CDR1 DFQATT, CDR2 SNEGSKA (reference sequence). The CDR3 coding sequence is TGCAGTGCTAGAGACTATATGACGACAGTTGGGAGATTAGCCAAAAACATTCAGTACTTC. Amino acids: CSARDYMTTVGRLAKNIQYF.

This clonotype came up many times. The DNA of the CDR3 is TGTGCCAGCAGCCCCGGGACTAGCGGCACCTATGAGCAGTTCTTC. Protein sequence: CASSPGTSGTYEQFF. The gene calls are TRBV7-2 and TRBJ2-1; 11 nucleotides line up with TRBD2. Germline-derived CDR1 and CDR2 are SGHTA and FQGNSA. Trimming removed 5 bases from V and 8 bases from J; junction bases left unmatched: 8. The CDR3 has 15 residues.

This clonotype was seen a handful of times. This rearrangement joins TRBV28 to TRBJ2-3, with 7 bases identical to TRBD2. The CDR3 contains 15 residues. The trim removed 5 bases at V and 0 bases at J, leaving 5 bases unmatched. Germline V gives CDR1 MDHEN, CDR2 SYDVKM. CDR3 coding DNA: TGTGCCAGCAGTCCTACTAGCGCCAGCACAGATACGCAGTATTTT. This translates into CASSPTSASTDTQYF.

Written as DNA, the CDR3 is TGCAGTGCTAGAAAAATGACGGGAGGGCCCAATGAGCAGTTCTTC. The encoded protein is CSARKMTGGPNEQFF. The chain combines TRBV20-1 with TRBJ2-1, with 8 bases that match TRBD2. V shed 2 bases, J shed 6 bases, and the junction held 9 bases outside the gene matches. The CDR3 loop spans 15 amino acids. Germline V gives CDR1 DFQATT, CDR2 SNEGSKA (reference sequence).

This clonotype was seen many times. This chain connects TRBV5-1 to TRBJ1-1; 8 bases fit TRBD1. V shed 0 bases and J 3 bases; nucleotides not matched to a gene: 16. There are 19 residues in the CDR3. Germline CDR1 SGHRS, CDR2 YFSETQ. The DNA for the CDR3 is TGCGCCAGCAGCTTGGTCCCAGGGGGCGCAGGACGACAGGACACTGAAGCTTTCTTT. This encodes CASSLVPGGAGRQDTEAFF.

The rearrangement uses TRBV24-1 and TRBJ2-1; no firm D call. Trimming left V 7 bases short and J 1 base short, with 10 bases between. Germline CDR1 is KGHDR and CDR2 is SFDVKD. The CDR3 extends over 14 amino acids. For the CDR3, the DNA is TGTGCCACCAGGGGTCTCGATTCCTACAATGAGCAGTTCTTC. It specifies CATRGLDSYNEQFF.

The chain is built from TRBV4-2 and TRBJ2-1; tentatively, D is TRBD2 (6 bases). Germline V lookup: CDR1 LGHNA, CDR2 YNFKEQ. The V end was cut by 0 bases, the J end by 5 bases, with 11 bases between. The CDR3 is 15 residues long. The CDR3: CASSQDWDLDNEQFF. The DNA for the CDR3 is TGTGCCAGCAGCCAAGACTGGGACTTAGACAATGAGCAGTTCTTC.

This clonotype was counted at least ten times. V usage is TRBV20-1 and J usage is TRBJ2-7, with D possibly called TRBD1 or TRBD2 (5 bases each). The CDR3 is 15 residues long. Germline CDR1 reads DFQATT; CDR2 reads SNEGSKA (reference sequence). V was shortened by 6 bases and J by 2 bases, with 20 bases between the two germline ends. The DNA of the CDR3 is TGCAGTGCCCCCGCCTCCGGGACGTCTCCCTACGAGCAGTACTTC. Translated, it gives CSAPASGTSPYEQYF.

The V call is TRBV5-1, the J call TRBJ2-2; 9 bases match TRBD1. Unmatched junction bases numbered 7, after V lost 4 bases and J lost 6 bases. Looked up from germline, CDR1 is SGHRS and CDR2 is YFSETQ. This CDR3 is 15 amino acids long. The CDR3 spells CASSVTGGKAGELFF. The CDR3 DNA is TGCGCCAGCAGCGTAACAGGGGGCAAGGCCGGGGAGCTGTTTTTT.

This clonotype appeared many times. The chain employs TRBV18 and TRBJ2-5, with D perhaps being TRBD1 or TRBD2 (5 bases each). Trimming pared 3 bases from V and 1 base from J, leaving 9 bases between. Per the germline V gene, CDR1 is KGHSH and CDR2 is LQKENI. CDR3 size: 14 residues. As DNA, the CDR3 is TGTGCCAGCTCACCGTGGGACGGCCAAGAGACCCAGTACTTC. Translating it yields CASSPWDGQETQYF.

This clonotype was picked up many times. The chain employs TRBV29-1 and TRBJ2-5, with 8 bases that match TRBD1. The V and J ends lost 2 bases and 5 bases, in that order; junction bases with no gene match: 4. There are 13 residues in the CDR3. Germline V gene lookup returns CDR1 SQVTM and CDR2 ANQGSEA. CDR3 DNA: TGCAGCGTTGAATTACGACAGGGGGAGACCCAGTACTTC. Translating gives CSVELRQGETQYF.

This clonotype has just a few counts. J is TRBJ2-1 and V is TRBV5-6; a possible D gene is TRBD2 (5 bases). The CDR3 runs to 16 residues. V was cut by 4 bases and J by 2 bases, with 16 bases left in between. CDR1 SGHDT and CDR2 YYEEEE come from the germline V gene. This CDR3 reads CASSPLLVEAYNEQFF. The CDR3 DNA reads as TGTGCCAGCAGCCCTCTCCTAGTGGAGGCCTACAATGAGCAGTTCTTC. The whole variable domain, filled in from reference TRBV5-6 and TRBJ2-1, reads DAGVTQSPTHLIKTRGQQVTLRCSPKSGHDTVSWYQQALGQGPQFIFQYYEEEERQRGNFPDRFSGHQFPNYSSELNVNALLLGDSALYLCASSPLLVEAYNEQFFGPGTRLTVL.

This clonotype occurred a few times. The chain has TRBV18 and TRBJ2-5; TRBD1 agrees at 7 bases. Germline values: CDR1 KGHSH, CDR2 LQKENI. J lost 0 bases, V lost 3 bases, and 7 bases had no gene match. This CDR3 has 16 amino acids. The CDR3 nucleotides read TGTGCCAGCTCACCCGGGACAGTCAAGTACCAAGAGACCCAGTACTTC. This sequence encodes CASSPGTVKYQETQYF.

This clonotype appeared many times. The chain is built from TRBV5-4 and TRBJ2-5; 7 bases line up with TRBD2. The CDR3 spans 14 residues. V shed 0 bases, J shed 1 base, and the junction held 0 bases outside the gene matches. Per the germline V gene, CDR1 is SGHNT and CDR2 is YYREEE (reference sequence). In DNA form, the CDR3 reads TGTGCCAGCAGCTTGGCGGGAGGCCAAGAGACCCAGTACTTC. This sequence encodes CASSLAGGQETQYF.

This clonotype has a count of ten or more. The chain carries TRBV27 and TRBJ2-7; perhaps TRBD2 as D (5 bases). Trimming removed 8 bases from V and 3 bases from J, with 17 bases in between. Germline V gene data show CDR1 as MNHEY and CDR2 as SMNVEV (reference sequence). This CDR3 region has 14 residues. The CDR3 sequence: CASGFGSGVYEQYF. The CDR3 region has the DNA TGTGCCAGCGGATTTGGGAGTGGGGTCTACGAGCAGTACTTC.

The chain carries TRBV7-2 and TRBJ2-5, with D possibly matching TRBD2 (6 bases). CDR3 length: 14 amino acids. Per the germline V gene, CDR1 is SGHTA and CDR2 is FQGNSA. Trimming removed 6 bases at V and 1 base at J, with 12 bases between. The CDR3 spells CASSASAGQETQYF. CDR3 DNA sequence: TGTGCCAGCAGTGCTAGCGCGGGCCAAGAGACCCAGTACTTC.

The chain employs TRBV28 and TRBJ2-7, with a tentative D call TRBD2 (6 bases). Per germline, CDR1 MDHEN and CDR2 SYDVKM. Trimming cost V 5 bases and J 3 bases, with 20 bases left between them. CDR3 length: 16 amino acids. CDR3 sequence reads: CASSNSGGTHFYEQYF. DNA of the CDR3: TGTGCCAGCAGTAACTCTGGGGGGACCCACTTCTACGAGCAGTACTTC.

V gene TRBV7-2 combines with J gene TRBJ2-5; 8 positions match TRBD2. The germline V gene has CDR1 SGHTA and CDR2 FQGNSA. V gave up 6 bases and J gave up 5 bases; unmatched junction bases: 11. The CDR3 is made up of 15 amino acids. The CDR3 DNA sequence: TGTGCCAGCAGTGATGGTAGCGGGATTTTTGAGACCCAGTACTTC. This sequence encodes CASSDGSGIFETQYF.

In this sample, this clonotype turned up many times. The V gene is TRBV29-1, the J gene TRBJ2-2; no clear D. This CDR3 has 16 amino acids. V was trimmed by 0 bases and J by 3 bases, leaving 14 bases between them. Looked up from germline, CDR1 is SQVTM and CDR2 is ANQGSEA. The CDR3 here is CSVEDRSADYTGELFF. CDR3 in DNA: TGCAGCGTTGAAGATCGGTCGGCAGATTACACCGGGGAGCTGTTTTTT.

This clonotype has at least ten counts. The chain joins TRBV28 to TRBJ2-7, with a possible D match to TRBD1 (9 bases). The ends were cut back, 8 bases at V and 5 bases at J, with 34 bases in the middle. The V gene's germline CDR1 is MDHEN and CDR2 SYDVKM. CDR3 length: 19 amino acids. CDR3 in amino acids: CASYPPGTGRAGVGNEQYF. The CDR3 DNA reads as TGTGCCAGCTACCCCCCCGGGACAGGGAGAGCGGGAGTGGGAAACGAGCAGTACTTC.

This clonotype was counted only a few times. The chain couples TRBV4-3 to TRBJ2-7; maybe TRBD1 (6 bases). The V gene's germline CDR1 is LGHNA and CDR2 YSLEER. V was pared by 2 bases and J by 2 bases, with 10 bases between. This CDR3 has 14 amino acids. CDR3 protein: CASSQTWGPYEQYF. The CDR3 nucleotides are TGCGCCAGCAGCCAAACCTGGGGGCCCTACGAGCAGTACTTC.

This clonotype was observed at least ten times. The chain links TRBV7-9 to TRBJ2-7; weak D call: TRBD2 (6 bases). Trimming took 5 bases from V and 6 from J, leaving 11 bases between them. The CDR3 totals 12 residues. Germline-derived CDR1 and CDR2 are SEHNR and FQNEAQ (reference sequence). The DNA for the CDR3 is TGTGCCAGCAGCATCCAGGAGGGCGAGCAGTACTTC. Protein product: CASSIQEGEQYF. The variable domain in full, completed from reference TRBV7-9 and TRBJ2-7, reads DTGVSQNPRHKITKRGQNVTFRCDPISEHNRLYWYRQTLGQGPEFLTYFQNEAQLEKSRLLSDRFSAERPKGSFSTLEIQRTEQGDSAMYLCASSIQEGEQYFGPGTRLTVT.